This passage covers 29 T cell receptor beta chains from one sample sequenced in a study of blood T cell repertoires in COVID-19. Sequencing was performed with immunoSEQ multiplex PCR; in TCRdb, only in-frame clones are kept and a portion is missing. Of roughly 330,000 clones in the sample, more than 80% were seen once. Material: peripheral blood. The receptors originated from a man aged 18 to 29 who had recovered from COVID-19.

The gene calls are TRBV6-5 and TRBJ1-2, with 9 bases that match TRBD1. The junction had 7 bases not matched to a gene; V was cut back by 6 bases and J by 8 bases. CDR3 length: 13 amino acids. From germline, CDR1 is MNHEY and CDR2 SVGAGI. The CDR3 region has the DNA TGTGCCAGCAGCCGAACAGGGGGCGAAGGCTACACCTTC. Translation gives CASSRTGGEGYTF.

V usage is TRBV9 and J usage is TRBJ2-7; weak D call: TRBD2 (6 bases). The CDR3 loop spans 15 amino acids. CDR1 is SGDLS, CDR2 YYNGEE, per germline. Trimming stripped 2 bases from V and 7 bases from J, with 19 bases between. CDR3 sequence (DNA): TGTGCCAGCAGCGTCTTTACCTACCTACGGGGGGAGCAGTACTTC. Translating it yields CASSVFTYLRGEQYF.

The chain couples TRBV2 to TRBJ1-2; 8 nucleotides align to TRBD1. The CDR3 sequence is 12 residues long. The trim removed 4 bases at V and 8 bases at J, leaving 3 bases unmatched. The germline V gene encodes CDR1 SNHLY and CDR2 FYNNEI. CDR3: CASSARDRGYTF. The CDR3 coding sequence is TGTGCCAGCAGTGCCCGGGACAGGGGCTACACCTTC.

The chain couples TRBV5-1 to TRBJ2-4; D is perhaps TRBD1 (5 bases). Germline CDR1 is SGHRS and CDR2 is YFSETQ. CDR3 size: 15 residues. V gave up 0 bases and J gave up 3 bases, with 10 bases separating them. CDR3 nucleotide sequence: TGCGCCAGCAGCTTGGCTGGCACAGGCAAAAACATTCAGTACTTC. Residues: CASSLAGTGKNIQYF.

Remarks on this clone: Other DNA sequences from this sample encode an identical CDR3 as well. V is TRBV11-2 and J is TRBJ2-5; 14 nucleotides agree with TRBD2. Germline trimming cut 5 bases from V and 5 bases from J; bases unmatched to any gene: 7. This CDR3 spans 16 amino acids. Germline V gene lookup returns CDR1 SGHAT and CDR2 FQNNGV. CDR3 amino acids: CASSPRLAGGQETQYF. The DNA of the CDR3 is TGTGCCAGCAGCCCGAGACTAGCGGGGGGGCAGGAGACCCAGTACTTC.

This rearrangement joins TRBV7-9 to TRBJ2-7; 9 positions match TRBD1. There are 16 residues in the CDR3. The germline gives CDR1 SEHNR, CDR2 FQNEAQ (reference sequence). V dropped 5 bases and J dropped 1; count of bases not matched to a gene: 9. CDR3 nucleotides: TGTGCCAGCAGCAGGGGGGGACAGGGAAGGTCCTACGAGCAGTACTTC. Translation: CASSRGGQGRSYEQYF.

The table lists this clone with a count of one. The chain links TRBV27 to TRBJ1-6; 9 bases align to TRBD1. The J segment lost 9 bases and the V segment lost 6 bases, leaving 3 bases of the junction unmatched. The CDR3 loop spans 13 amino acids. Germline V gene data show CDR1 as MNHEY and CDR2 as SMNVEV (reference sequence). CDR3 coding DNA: TGTGCCAGCAGGCTGGACAGGGGTTCACCCCTCCACTTT. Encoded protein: CASRLDRGSPLHF.

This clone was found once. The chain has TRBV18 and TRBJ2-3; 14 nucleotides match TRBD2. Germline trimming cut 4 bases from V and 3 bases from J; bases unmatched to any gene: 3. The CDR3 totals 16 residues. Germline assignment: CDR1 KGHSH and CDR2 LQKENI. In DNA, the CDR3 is TGTGCCAGCTCACGTCGACTAGCGGGAGGGACAGATACGCAGTATTTT. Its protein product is CASSRRLAGGTDTQYF.

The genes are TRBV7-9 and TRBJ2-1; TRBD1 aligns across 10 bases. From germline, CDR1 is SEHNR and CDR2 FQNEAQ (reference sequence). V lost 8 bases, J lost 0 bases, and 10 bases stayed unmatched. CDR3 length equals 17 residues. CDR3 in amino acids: CASEGTGALSSYNEQFF. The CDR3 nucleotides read TGTGCCAGCGAGGGGACAGGGGCCCTGAGCTCCTACAATGAGCAGTTCTTC.

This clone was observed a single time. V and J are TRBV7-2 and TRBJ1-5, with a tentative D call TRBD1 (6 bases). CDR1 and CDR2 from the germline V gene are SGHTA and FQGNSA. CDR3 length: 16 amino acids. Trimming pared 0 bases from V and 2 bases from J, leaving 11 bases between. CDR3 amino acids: CASSLAPTGRNQPQHF. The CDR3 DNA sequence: TGTGCCAGCAGCTTAGCCCCGACAGGTCGCAATCAGCCCCAGCATTTT.

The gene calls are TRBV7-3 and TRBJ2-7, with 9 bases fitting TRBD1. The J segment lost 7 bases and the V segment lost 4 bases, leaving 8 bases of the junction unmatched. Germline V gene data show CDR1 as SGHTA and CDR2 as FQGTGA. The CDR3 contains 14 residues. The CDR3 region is CASSSTGGSGEQYF. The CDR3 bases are TGTGCCAGCAGCTCTACAGGGGGCTCGGGTGAGCAGTACTTC. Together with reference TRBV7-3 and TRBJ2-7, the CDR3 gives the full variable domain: GAGVSQTPSNKVTEKGKYVELRCDPISGHTALYWYRQSLGQGPEFLIYFQGTGAADDSGLPNDRFFAVRPEGSVSTLKIQRTERGDSAVYLCASSSTGGSGEQYFGPGTRLTVT.

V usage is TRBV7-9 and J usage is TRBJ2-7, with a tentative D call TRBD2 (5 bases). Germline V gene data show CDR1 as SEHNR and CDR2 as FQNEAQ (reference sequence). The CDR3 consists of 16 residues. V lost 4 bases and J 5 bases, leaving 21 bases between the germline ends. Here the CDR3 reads CASSYPLSRGTDEQYF. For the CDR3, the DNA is TGTGCCAGCAGCTACCCTCTCTCACGGGGAACCGACGAGCAGTACTTC.

CDR3 amino acids: CASSLETSGEKRYEQYF. The CDR3 DNA reads as TGTGCCAGCAGCTTGGAGACTAGCGGAGAAAAACGCTACGAGCAGTACTTC. The chain couples TRBV7-2 to TRBJ2-7; 9 bases match TRBD2. The junction had 12 bases not matched to a gene; V was cut back by 3 bases and J by 3 bases. The CDR3 runs to 17 residues. The V gene's germline CDR1 is SGHTA and CDR2 FQGNSA.

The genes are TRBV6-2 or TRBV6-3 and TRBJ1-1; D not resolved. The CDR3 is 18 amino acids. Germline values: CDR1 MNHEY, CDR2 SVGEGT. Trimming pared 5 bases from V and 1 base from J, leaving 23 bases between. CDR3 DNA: TGTGCCAGCAGTACCCCTACCGCGGGCCCGTTGGCGAACACTGAAGCTTTCTTT. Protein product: CASSTPTAGPLANTEAFF.

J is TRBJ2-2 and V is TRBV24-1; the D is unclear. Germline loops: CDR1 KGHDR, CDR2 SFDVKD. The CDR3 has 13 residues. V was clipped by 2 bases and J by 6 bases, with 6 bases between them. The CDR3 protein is CATSDSSPGELFF. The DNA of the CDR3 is TGTGCCACCAGTGATTCGAGCCCCGGGGAGCTGTTTTTT.

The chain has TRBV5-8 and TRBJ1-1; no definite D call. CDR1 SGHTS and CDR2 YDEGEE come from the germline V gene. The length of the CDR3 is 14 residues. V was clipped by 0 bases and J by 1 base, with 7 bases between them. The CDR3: CASSLAGGNTEAFF. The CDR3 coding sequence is TGTGCCAGCAGCTTGGCCGGAGGGAACACTGAAGCTTTCTTT.

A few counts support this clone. The CDR3 loop is CSVEPRQGGYEQYF. The CDR3 DNA is TGCAGCGTTGAACCGAGACAGGGCGGCTACGAGCAGTACTTC. The J gene is TRBJ2-7, the V gene TRBV29-1; the match to TRBD1 covers 7 bases. V shed 2 bases, J shed 3 bases, and the junction held 7 bases outside the gene matches. Germline CDR1 and CDR2: SQVTM and ANQGSEA. The CDR3 length is 14 residues.

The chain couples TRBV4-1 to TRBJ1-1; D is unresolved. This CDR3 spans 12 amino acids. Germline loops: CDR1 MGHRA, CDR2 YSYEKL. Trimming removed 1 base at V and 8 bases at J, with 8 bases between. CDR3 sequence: CASSQGANEAFF. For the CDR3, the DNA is TGCGCCAGCAGCCAAGGGGCTAACGAAGCTTTCTTT.

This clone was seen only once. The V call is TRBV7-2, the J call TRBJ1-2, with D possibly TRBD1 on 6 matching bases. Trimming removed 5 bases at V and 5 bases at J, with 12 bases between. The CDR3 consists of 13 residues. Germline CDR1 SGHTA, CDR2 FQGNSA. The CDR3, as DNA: TGTGCCAGCAGCCTCGACAGGCGTTATGGCTACACCTTC. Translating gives CASSLDRRYGYTF.

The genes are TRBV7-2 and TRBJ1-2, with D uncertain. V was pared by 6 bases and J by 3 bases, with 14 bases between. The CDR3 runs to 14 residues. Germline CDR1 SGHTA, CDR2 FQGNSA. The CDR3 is CASSPKTGDYGYTF. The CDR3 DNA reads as TGTGCCAGCAGTCCAAAGACGGGTGACTATGGCTACACCTTC.

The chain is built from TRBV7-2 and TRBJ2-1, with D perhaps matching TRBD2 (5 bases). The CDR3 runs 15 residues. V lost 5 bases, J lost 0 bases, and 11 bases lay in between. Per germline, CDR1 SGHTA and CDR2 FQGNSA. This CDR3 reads CASSPSSSSYNEQFF. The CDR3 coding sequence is TGTGCCAGCAGCCCTAGCAGCAGCTCCTACAATGAGCAGTTCTTC.

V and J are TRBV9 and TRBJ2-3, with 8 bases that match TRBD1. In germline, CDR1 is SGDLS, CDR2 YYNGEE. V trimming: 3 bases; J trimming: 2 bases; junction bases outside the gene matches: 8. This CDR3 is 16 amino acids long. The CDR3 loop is CASSARDRSYTDTQYF. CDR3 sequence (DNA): TGTGCCAGCAGCGCCCGGGACAGGTCCTACACAGATACGCAGTATTTT.

CDR3: CASSVGGREGYGYTF. Written as DNA, the CDR3 is TGTGCCAGCAGCGTAGGTGGCAGGGAGGGCTATGGCTACACCTTC. This rearrangement joins TRBV9 to TRBJ1-2; D is perhaps TRBD1 (5 bases). CDR3 length: 15 residues. The V gene lost 0 bases and the J gene lost 4 bases, with 13 bases spanning the gap. Germline V gene sequence: CDR1 SGDLS, CDR2 YYNGEE.

In DNA form, the CDR3 reads TGTGCCAGCAGTGGGAGGACTAGCGGGAGGGCTGGGTACGAGCAGTACTTC. Translated, it gives CASSGRTSGRAGYEQYF. The J gene is TRBJ2-7, the V gene TRBV6-1; 15 nucleotides align to TRBD2. V dropped 4 bases and J dropped 4; count of bases not matched to a gene: 8. Per the germline V gene, CDR1 is MNHNS and CDR2 is SASEGT. CDR3 size: 17 residues.

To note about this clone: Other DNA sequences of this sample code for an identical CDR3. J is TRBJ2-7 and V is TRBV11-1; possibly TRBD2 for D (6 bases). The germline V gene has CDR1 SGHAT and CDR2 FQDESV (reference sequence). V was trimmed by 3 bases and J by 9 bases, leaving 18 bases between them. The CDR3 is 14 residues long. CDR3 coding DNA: TGTGCCAGCAGCTTGGCGGGGCCCTCCTCCCGGCAGTACTTC. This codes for CASSLAGPSSRQYF.

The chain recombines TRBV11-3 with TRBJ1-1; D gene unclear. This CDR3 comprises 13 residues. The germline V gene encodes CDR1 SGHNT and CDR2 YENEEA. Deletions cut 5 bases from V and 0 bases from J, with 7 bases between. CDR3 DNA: TGTGCCAGCAGCGAGGTACTGAACACTGAAGCTTTCTTT. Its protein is CASSEVLNTEAFF.

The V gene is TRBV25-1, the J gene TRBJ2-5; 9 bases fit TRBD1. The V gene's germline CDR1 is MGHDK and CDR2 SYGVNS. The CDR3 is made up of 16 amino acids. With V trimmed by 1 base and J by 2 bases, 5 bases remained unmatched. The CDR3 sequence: CASSEFGTGHQETQYF. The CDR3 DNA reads TGTGCCAGCAGTGAATTTGGGACAGGGCATCAAGAGACCCAGTACTTC.

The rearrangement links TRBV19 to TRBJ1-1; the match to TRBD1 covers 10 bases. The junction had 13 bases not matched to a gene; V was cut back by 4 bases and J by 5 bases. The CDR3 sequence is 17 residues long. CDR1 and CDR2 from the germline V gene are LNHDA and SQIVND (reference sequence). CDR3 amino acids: CASSTRQGAGERTEAFF. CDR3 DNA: TGTGCCAGTAGTACTCGACAGGGGGCAGGTGAAAGGACTGAAGCTTTCTTT.

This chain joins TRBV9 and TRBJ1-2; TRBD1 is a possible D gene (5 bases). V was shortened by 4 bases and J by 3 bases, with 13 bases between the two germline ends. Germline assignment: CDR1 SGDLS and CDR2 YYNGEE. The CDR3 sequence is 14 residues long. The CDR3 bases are TGTGCCAGCAGCTCCTATCCGGGGGACTATGGCTACACCTTC. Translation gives CASSSYPGDYGYTF. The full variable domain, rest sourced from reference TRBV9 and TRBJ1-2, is DSGVTQTPKHLITATGQRVTLRCSPRSGDLSVYWYQQSLDQGLQFLIQYYNGEERAKGNILERFSAQQFPDLHSELNLSSLELGDSALYFCASSSYPGDYGYTFGSGTRLTVV.